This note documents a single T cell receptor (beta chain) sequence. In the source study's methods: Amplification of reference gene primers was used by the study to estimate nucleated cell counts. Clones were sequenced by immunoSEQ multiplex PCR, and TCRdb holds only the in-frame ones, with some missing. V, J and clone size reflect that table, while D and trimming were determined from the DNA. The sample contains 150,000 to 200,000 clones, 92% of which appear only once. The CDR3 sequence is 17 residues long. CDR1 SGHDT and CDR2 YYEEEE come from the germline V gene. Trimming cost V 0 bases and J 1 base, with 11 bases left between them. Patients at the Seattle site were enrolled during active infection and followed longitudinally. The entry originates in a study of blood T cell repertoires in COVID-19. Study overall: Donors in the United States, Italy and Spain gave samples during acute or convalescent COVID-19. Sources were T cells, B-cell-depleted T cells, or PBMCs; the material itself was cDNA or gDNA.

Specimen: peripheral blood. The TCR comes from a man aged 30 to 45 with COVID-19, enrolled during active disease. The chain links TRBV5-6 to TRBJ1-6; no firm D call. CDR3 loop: CASSLARAGSYNSPLHF. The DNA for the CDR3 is TGTGCCAGCAGCTTGGCGAGGGCTGGGTCCTATAATTCACCCCTCCACTTT.